The clone carrying this T cell receptor beta chain has just a few counts. The CDR3 sequence is 14 residues long. J was trimmed by 6 bases and V by 2 bases; bases with no gene match: 4. From germline, CDR1 is MNHNY and CDR2 SVGAGI (reference sequence). TCRdb fed the 5' RACE reads into MiXCR, producing one record per CDR3 protein. The table includes 50,000 to 70,000 distinct CDR3 sequences, 7.7% detected once. This sample is drawn from a study of early T cells in non-severe SARS-CoV-2 infection. The TCR sequence derives from an adult who was a healthcare worker with PCR-confirmed SARS-CoV-2 infection or an uninfected control (not recorded which). The specimen was whole blood. The chain uses TRBV6-6 and TRBJ2-7; the match to TRBD1 covers 10 bases. CDR3 amino acids: CASSYGTGASEQYF. The CDR3 DNA reads TGTGCCAGCAGTTACGGGACAGGGGCTAGCGAGCAGTACTTC.